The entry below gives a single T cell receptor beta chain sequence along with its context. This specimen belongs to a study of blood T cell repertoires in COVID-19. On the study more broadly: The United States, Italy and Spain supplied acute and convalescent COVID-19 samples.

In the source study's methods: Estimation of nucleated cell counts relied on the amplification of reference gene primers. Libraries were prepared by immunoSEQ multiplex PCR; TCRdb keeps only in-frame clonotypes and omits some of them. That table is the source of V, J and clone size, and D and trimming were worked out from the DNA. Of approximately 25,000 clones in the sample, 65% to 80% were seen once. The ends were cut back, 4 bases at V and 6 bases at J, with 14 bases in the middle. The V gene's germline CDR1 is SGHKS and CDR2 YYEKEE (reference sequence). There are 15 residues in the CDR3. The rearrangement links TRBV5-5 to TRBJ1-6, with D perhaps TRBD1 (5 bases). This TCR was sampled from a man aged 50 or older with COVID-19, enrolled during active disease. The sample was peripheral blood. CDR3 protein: CASSIYTGGNSPLHF. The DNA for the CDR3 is TGTGCCAGCAGCATTTATACAGGCGGTAATTCACCCCTCCACTTT.